This T cell receptor beta chain emerged from a study of tumor-infiltrating lymphocytes in primary liver carcinoma. Study summary: The cohort included men and women aged 30 to 69 years. Study-wide findings and caveats: The study found a significantly higher top-250-clone fraction in tumors than in blood (p = 0.039).

They got blood RNA out of unsorted whole blood and also pulled out germline DNA. Around 4.1 milliliters of peripheral blood were drawn preoperatively. Constant-region priming of around 500 ng total RNA yielded TCR beta cDNA. Libraries for TCR beta were built through three nested multiplex PCR rounds, which together made up a slightly modified ARM-PCR procedure. Forward primers for TRBV1-TRBV30 and a C-beta reverse primer served the first two PCR rounds, at about 10 cycles each. TCRdb ran MiXCR on the multiplex PCR reads and lists one entry per CDR3 protein. Counted here are hundreds of thousands of distinct CDR3 sequences, 45% to 70% occurring once; the ten biggest clones make up 15% to 20%. V lost 10 bases, J lost 0 bases, and 14 bases lay in between. The CDR3 has 13 residues. Germline V gene sequence: CDR1 SGHNT, CDR2 YYREEE (reference sequence). About this clonotype: Its antigen is undetermined.

The sequenced sample consisted of peripheral blood. The chain employs TRBV5-4 and TRBJ2-7, with D perhaps given as TRBD1 or TRBD2 (6 bases each). The sequence came from a woman aged 25 to 39 with primary liver carcinoma and hepatitis B virus infection. CDR3 bases: TGTGCCTTCCTCGGGGGCAACTCCTACGAGCAGTACTTC. The encoded protein is CAFLGGNSYEQYF.